This T cell receptor beta chain was recovered during a study of cytomegalovirus exposure and HLA in healthy donors. About the research overall: Approximately 190 million T cells yielded some 100 million unique TCR beta sequences, as an earlier analysis found.

The CDR3 runs to 15 residues. Germline V gene data show CDR1 as SGHRS and CDR2 as YFSETQ. Losses at the gene ends were 0 bases for V and 5 bases for J; bases not matched to a gene: 4. PCR employed 60 Vbeta and 13 Jbeta primers. The table came from immunoSEQ multiplex PCR; TCRdb's copy has only in-frame clones and leaves some out. The table lists 150,000 to 200,000 clones, almost 85% of them singletons. The sample comprised PBMCs. The receptor's source is a woman aged 50 to 60 in good health and CMV-seronegative. The rearrangement joins TRBV5-1 to TRBJ2-7; TRBD2 matches at 11 bases. In nucleotides, the CDR3 is TGCGCCAGCAGCTTGGTGGGACTAGCGGCCGACGAGCAGTACTTC. Amino acids: CASSLVGLAADEQYF.